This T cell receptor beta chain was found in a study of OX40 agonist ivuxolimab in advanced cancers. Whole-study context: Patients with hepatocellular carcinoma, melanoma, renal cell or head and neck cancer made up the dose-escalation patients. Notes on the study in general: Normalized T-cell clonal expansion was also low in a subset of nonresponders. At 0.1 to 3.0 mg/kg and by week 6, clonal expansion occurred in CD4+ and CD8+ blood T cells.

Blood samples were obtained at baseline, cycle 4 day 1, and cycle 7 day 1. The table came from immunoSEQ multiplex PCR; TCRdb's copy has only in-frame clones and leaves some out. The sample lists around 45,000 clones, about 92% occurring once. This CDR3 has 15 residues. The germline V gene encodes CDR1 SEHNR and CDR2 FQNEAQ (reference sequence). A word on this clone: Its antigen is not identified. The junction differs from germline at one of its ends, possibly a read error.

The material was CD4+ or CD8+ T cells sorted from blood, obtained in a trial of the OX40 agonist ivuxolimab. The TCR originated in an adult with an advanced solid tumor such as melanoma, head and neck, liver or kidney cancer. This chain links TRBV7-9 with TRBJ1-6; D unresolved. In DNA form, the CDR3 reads TGTGCCAGCAGCCTAGCTGACTCCTATAATTCACCCCTCCACTTT. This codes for CASSLADSYNSPLHF.